These T cell receptor beta chains were read from a single sample in a study of blood T cell repertoires in COVID-19. Profiled with immunoSEQ multiplex PCR; TCRdb holds only in-frame clones, not every one. This sample carries about 150,000 clones, 87% of them seen once, and the ten largest clones take 8.5% to 9%. Sequences were obtained from peripheral blood. The receptors derive from a woman aged 50 to 60 with active or convalescent COVID-19. Each CDR3 is given with its conserved first and last residue. Only part of the rows carry a size: once, few, many, or a class if the clone is expanded.

14 TRBJ2-7 many TRBV4-1 CASSQEPGAYEQYF
19 TRBJ1-4 once TRBV7-9 CASSPYWGGRPTGNEKLFF
15 TRBJ1-3 NA TRBV6-6 CASSPTGMEGNTIYF
15 TRBJ2-5 NA TRBV11-1 CASSTKRERKETQYF
16 TRBJ2-5 NA TRBV19 CASSMTGKNLGRTQYF
14 TRBJ1-2 NA TRBV7-8 CASSNFGQIYGYTF
14 TRBJ1-1 NA TRBV4-1 CASSRQAGDTEAFF
13 TRBJ1-4 few TRBV19 CASSGATNEKLFF
13 TRBJ2-1 NA TRBV6-5 CASSYALASEQFF
16 TRBJ1-1 NA TRBV5-1 CASSLSLGLRETEAFF
15 TRBJ1-2 NA TRBV29-1 CSVDPYGTANYGYTF
12 TRBJ2-1 NA TRBV18 CASSPQSSALFF
11 TRBJ2-4 once TRBV20-1 CSARDKNIQYF
14 TRBJ2-5 NA TRBV7-2 CASSLDEGVATQYF